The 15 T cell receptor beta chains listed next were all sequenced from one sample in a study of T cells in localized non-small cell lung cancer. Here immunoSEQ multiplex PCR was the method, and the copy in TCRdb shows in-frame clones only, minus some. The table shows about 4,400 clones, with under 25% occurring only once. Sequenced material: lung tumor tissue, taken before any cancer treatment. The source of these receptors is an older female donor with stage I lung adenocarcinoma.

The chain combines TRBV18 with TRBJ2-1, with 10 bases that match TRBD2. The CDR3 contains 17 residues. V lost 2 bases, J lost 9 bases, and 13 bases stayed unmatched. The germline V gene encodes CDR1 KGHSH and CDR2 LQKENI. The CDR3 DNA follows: TGTGCCAGCTCACCAGGACTATTACTAGCGGGAACTGGTGAGCAGTTCTTC. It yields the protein CASSPGLLLAGTGEQFF. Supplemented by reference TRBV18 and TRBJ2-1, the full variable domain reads NAGVMQNPRHLVRRRGQEARLRCSPMKGHSHVYWYRQLPEEGLKFMVYLQKENIIDESGMPKERFSAEFPKEGPSILRIQQVVRGDSAAYFCASSPGLLLAGTGEQFFGPGTRLTVL.

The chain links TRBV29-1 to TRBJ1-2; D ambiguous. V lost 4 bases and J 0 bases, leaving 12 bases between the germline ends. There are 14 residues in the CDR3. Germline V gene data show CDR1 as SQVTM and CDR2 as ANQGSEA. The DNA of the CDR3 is TGCAGCGTTGCGGCTGGACGAACTAACTATGGCTACACCTTC. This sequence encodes CSVAAGRTNYGYTF.

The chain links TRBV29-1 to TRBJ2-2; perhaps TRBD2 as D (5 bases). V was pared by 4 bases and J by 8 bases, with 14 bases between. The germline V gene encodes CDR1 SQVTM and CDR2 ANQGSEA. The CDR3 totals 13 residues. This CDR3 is CSVGQRVGGELFF. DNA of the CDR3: TGCAGCGTTGGGCAGAGGGTAGGGGGGGAGCTGTTTTTT.

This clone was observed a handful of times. The CDR3 region is CASSFDRGGGYTF. As DNA, the CDR3 is TGCGCCAGCAGCTTCGACAGGGGAGGGGGCTACACCTTC. The chain employs TRBV23-1 and TRBJ1-2, with 8 nucleotides matching TRBD1. TRBV23-1 is an ORF; its function is uncertain. The V segment lost 6 bases and the J segment 8 bases; nucleotides outside the gene matches: 8. The CDR3 consists of 13 residues.

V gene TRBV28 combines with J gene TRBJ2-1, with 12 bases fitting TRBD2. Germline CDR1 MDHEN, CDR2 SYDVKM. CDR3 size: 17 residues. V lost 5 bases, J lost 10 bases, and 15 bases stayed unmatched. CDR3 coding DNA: TGTGCCAGCAGTCGCTCCTCGACTAGCGGGAGAGCTAGCGAGCAGTTCTTC. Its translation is CASSRSSTSGRASEQFF.

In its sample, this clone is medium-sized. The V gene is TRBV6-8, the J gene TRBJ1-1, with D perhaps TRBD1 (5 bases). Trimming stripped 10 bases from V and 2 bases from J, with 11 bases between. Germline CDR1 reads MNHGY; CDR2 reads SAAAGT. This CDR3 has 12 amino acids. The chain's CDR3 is CAIRETNTEAFF. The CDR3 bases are TGTGCCATCAGGGAAACAAACACTGAAGCTTTCTTT.

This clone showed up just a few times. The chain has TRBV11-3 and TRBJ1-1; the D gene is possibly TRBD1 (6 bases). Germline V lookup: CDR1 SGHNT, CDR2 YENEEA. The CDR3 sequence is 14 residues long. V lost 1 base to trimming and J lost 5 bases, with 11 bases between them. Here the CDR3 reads CASSLGQGNTEAFF. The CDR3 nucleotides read TGTGCCAGCAGCTTAGGGCAGGGGAATACTGAAGCTTTCTTT. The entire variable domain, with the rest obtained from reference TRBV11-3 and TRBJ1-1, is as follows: EAGVVQSPRYKIIEKKQPVAFWCNPISGHNTLYWYLQNLGQGPELLIRYENEEAVDDSQLPKDRFSAERLKGVDSTLKIQPAELGDSAVYLCASSLGQGNTEAFFGQGTRLTVV.

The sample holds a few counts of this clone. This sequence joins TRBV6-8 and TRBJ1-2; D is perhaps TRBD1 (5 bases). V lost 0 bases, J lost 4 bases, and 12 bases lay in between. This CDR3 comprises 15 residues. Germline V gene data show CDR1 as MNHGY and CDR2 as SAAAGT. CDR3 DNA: TGTGCCAGCAGTTACTCCCACCGGGGGACCTATGGCTACACCTTC. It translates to CASSYSHRGTYGYTF.

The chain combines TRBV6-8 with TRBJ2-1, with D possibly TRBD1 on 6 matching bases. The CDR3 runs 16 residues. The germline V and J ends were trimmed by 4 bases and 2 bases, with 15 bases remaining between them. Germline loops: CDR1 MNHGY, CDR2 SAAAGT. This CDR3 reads CASSLFDRRTYNEQFF. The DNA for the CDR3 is TGTGCCAGCAGTTTGTTCGACAGGCGAACCTACAATGAGCAGTTCTTC.

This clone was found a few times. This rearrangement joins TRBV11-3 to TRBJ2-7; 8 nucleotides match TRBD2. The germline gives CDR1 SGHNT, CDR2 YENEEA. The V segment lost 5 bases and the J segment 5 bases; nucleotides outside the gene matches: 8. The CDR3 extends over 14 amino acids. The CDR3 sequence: CASSLFQAGDEQYF. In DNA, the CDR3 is TGTGCCAGCAGCCTCTTTCAAGCGGGAGACGAGCAGTACTTC.

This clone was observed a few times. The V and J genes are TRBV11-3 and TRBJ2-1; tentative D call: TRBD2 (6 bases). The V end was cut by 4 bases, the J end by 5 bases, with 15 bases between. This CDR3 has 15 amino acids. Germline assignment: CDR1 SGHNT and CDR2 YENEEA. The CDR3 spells CASSSLRELNNEQFF. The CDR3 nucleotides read TGTGCCAGCAGCTCCTTGCGGGAACTAAACAATGAGCAGTTCTTC.

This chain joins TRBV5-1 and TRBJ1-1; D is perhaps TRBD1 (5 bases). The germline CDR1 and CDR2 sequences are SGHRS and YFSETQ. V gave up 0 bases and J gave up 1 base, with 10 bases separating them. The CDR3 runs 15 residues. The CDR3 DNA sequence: TGCGCCAGCAGCTTGGGGCCAGGGACGAACACTGAAGCTTTCTTT. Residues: CASSLGPGTNTEAFF.

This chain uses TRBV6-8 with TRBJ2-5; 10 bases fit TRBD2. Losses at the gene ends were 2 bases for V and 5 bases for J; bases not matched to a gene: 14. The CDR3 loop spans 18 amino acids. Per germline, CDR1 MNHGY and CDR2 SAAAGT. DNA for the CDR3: TGTGCCAGCAGTTACCAACTCTCTAGCGGGGGCTTTATGGAGACCCAGTACTTC. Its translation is CASSYQLSSGGFMETQYF.

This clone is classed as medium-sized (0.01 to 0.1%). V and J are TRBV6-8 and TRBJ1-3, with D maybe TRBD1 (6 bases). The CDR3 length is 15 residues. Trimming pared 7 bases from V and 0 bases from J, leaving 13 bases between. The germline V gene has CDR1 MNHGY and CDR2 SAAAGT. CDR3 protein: CASTQRGASGNTIYF. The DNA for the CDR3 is TGTGCCAGCACCCAACGGGGGGCCTCTGGAAACACCATATATTTT.

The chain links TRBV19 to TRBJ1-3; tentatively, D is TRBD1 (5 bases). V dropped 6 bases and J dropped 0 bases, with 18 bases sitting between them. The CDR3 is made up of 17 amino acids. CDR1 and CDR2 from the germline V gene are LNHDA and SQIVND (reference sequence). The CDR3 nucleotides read TGTGCCAGTAGCGATCCGGGACGCAAGAACTCTGGAAACACCATATATTTT. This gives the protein CASSDPGRKNSGNTIYF.